This TCR beta chain was retrieved from a study of blood T cell repertoires in COVID-19. Study context: PBMCs, B-cell-depleted T cells, or T cells were the source of the cDNA or gDNA that made up the material.

Germline loops: CDR1 LGHDT, CDR2 YNNKEL (reference sequence). J lost 1 base, V lost 4 bases, and 6 bases had no gene match. The CDR3 loop spans 15 amino acids. Profiling relied on immunoSEQ multiplex PCR, and the TCRdb table lists in-frame clones only, not all of them. The data hold roughly 150,000 clones, with under 90% observed a single time. Sample: peripheral blood. The chain has TRBV3-1 (or the pseudogene TRBV3-2) and TRBJ2-5; TRBD1 agrees at 7 bases. The TCR comes from a woman aged 80 or older with acute or convalescent COVID-19. CDR3 bases: TGTGCCAGCAGCCCCGACAGGGATAGCCAAGAGACCCAGTACTTC. It translates to CASSPDRDSQETQYF.